This TCR beta chain was recorded in a study of cytomegalovirus exposure and HLA in healthy donors. Study-level information: In a later analysis, the roughly 120 validation repertoires were reported to have used the same platform as the roughly 670 first-cohort repertoires.

Sequencing was performed with immunoSEQ multiplex PCR; in TCRdb, only in-frame clones are kept and a portion is missing. This table has 120,000 to 150,000 clones, 70% to 90% appearing once. V dropped 2 bases and J dropped 6; count of bases not matched to a gene: 3. Per the germline V gene, CDR1 is MDHEN and CDR2 is SYDVKM. The CDR3 has 13 amino acids. The chain has TRBV28 and TRBJ1-2, with 7 nucleotides matching TRBD1. This receptor was obtained from a woman under 40 in good health and CMV-seronegative. The sample comprised PBMCs. The CDR3: CASSLTGEDGYTF. The CDR3 coding sequence is TGTGCCAGCAGTTTAACAGGGGAGGATGGCTACACCTTC.